A selection of T cell receptor beta chains follows, all from one sample in a study of cytomegalovirus exposure and HLA in healthy donors. The assay was immunoSEQ multiplex PCR, and TCRdb's table has in-frame clones only and misses some. In the table there are around 85,000 clones, over 70% of which are singletons. Source material: PBMCs. These receptors originate from a male donor in good health and CMV-seronegative. CDR3s include the opening cysteine and the closing phenylalanine or tryptophan. The order of the fields is J gene, D gene, V gene, clone size, CDR3 protein, CDR3 DNA. D genes are given only for firm matches. Rows may omit the clone size; those that give it use once, few, many or a size class.

j_gene: TRBJ2-2
d_gene: TRBD1
v_gene: TRBV6-1
abundance: few
CDR3aa: CASSLRQGEAGELFF
CDR3nt: TGTGCCAGCAGTCTGCGACAGGGGGAGGCCGGGGAGCTGTTTTTT

j_gene: TRBJ1-5
d_gene: -
v_gene: TRBV5-5
abundance: -
CDR3aa: CASSSGQTDSNQPQHF
CDR3nt: TGTGCCAGCAGCTCAGGACAGACCGATAGCAATCAGCCCCAGCATTTT

j_gene: TRBJ1-2
d_gene: -
v_gene: TRBV27
abundance: few
CDR3aa: CASSLSLMGRGYGYPF
CDR3nt: TGTGCCAGCAGTTTATCCTTGATGGGCAGGGGCTATGGCTACCCCTTC

j_gene: TRBJ2-1
d_gene: -
v_gene: TRBV6-4
abundance: -
CDR3aa: CASSETGASNEQFF
CDR3nt: TGTGCCAGCAGTGAGACGGGAGCTTCGAATGAGCAGTTCTTC

j_gene: TRBJ2-5
d_gene: -
v_gene: TRBV18
abundance: -
CDR3aa: CASSPNRARQETQYF
CDR3nt: TGTGCCAGCTCCCCCAATCGTGCTCGGCAAGAGACCCAGTACTTC

j_gene: TRBJ2-3
d_gene: -
v_gene: TRBV19
abundance: once
CDR3aa: CASSMPPDSITDTQYF
CDR3nt: TGTGCCAGTAGTATGCCACCGGACTCGATCACAGATACGCAGTATTTT

j_gene: TRBJ1-1
d_gene: -
v_gene: TRBV5-1
abundance: -
CDR3aa: CASSLALNTEAFF
CDR3nt: TGCGCCAGCAGCTTGGCCTTGAACACTGAAGCTTTCTTT

j_gene: TRBJ1-1
d_gene: TRBD1
v_gene: TRBV28
abundance: -
CDR3aa: CASSFPGGGTEAFF
CDR3nt: TGTGCCAGCAGTTTCCCAGGGGGCGGAACTGAAGCTTTCTTT

j_gene: TRBJ2-3
d_gene: TRBD2
v_gene: TRBV28
abundance: once
CDR3aa: CASRGYIAGGTDTQYF
CDR3nt: TGTGCCAGCAGGGGTTATATAGCGGGCGGCACAGATACGCAGTATTTT

j_gene: TRBJ2-2
d_gene: -
v_gene: TRBV5-1
abundance: -
CDR3aa: CATGLNTGELFF
CDR3nt: TGCGCCACCGGACTTAACACCGGGGAGCTGTTTTTT

j_gene: TRBJ2-7
d_gene: -
v_gene: TRBV5-1
abundance: -
CDR3aa: CASRSDSYEQYF
CDR3nt: TGCGCCAGCAGATCCGACAGCTACGAGCAGTACTTC

j_gene: TRBJ1-2
d_gene: TRBD1
v_gene: TRBV14
abundance: -
CDR3aa: CASSQWQGAEGYTF
CDR3nt: TGTGCCAGCAGCCAATGGCAGGGGGCGGAGGGCTACACCTTC

j_gene: TRBJ1-2
d_gene: TRBD1
v_gene: TRBV18
abundance: once
CDR3aa: CASSPRTGVYGYTF
CDR3nt: TGTGCCAGCTCACCACGGACAGGGGTCTATGGCTACACCTTC

j_gene: TRBJ1-6
d_gene: -
v_gene: TRBV5-4
abundance: -
CDR3aa: CASSLGREGSPLHF
CDR3nt: TGTGCCAGCAGCTTGGGCCGCGAGGGTTCACCCCTCCACTTT

j_gene: TRBJ2-3
d_gene: -
v_gene: TRBV2
abundance: -
CDR3aa: CASSEEPTDTQYF
CDR3nt: TGTGCCAGCAGTGAAGAGCCCACAGATACGCAGTATTTT

j_gene: TRBJ1-2
d_gene: -
v_gene: TRBV30
abundance: -
CDR3aa: CAWSFDKNYGYTF
CDR3nt: TGTGCCTGGAGTTTCGACAAGAACTATGGCTACACCTTC

j_gene: TRBJ2-1
d_gene: -
v_gene: TRBV27
abundance: -
CDR3aa: CASNWREPGQGVNEQFF
CDR3nt: TGTGCCAGCAACTGGCGGGAACCGGGGCAGGGAGTGAATGAGCAGTTCTTC

j_gene: TRBJ1-3
d_gene: -
v_gene: TRBV15
abundance: -
CDR3aa: CATSRDKASGNTIYF
CDR3nt: TGTGCCACCAGCAGAGATAAAGCCTCTGGAAACACCATATATTTT

j_gene: TRBJ2-1
d_gene: -
v_gene: TRBV7-2
abundance: few
CDR3aa: CASSLALGGEQFF
CDR3nt: TGTGCCAGCAGCTTAGCGTTGGGCGGGGAGCAGTTCTTC

j_gene: TRBJ1-2
d_gene: TRBD1
v_gene: TRBV29-1
abundance: few
CDR3aa: CSVFSGQGSYGYTF
CDR3nt: TGCAGCGTTTTTTCGGGACAGGGGAGCTATGGCTACACCTTC

j_gene: TRBJ2-3
d_gene: -
v_gene: TRBV4-2
abundance: -
CDR3aa: CASSQGAGSTDTQYF
CDR3nt: TGTGCCAGCAGCCAAGGGGCGGGAAGCACAGATACGCAGTATTTT

j_gene: TRBJ2-1
d_gene: TRBD2
v_gene: TRBV27
abundance: -
CDR3aa: CASSLWTGLADNEQFF
CDR3nt: TGTGCCAGCAGTTTATGGACGGGACTAGCCGACAATGAGCAGTTCTTC

j_gene: TRBJ1-2
d_gene: -
v_gene: TRBV28
abundance: -
CDR3aa: CASSFGGGATNYGYTF
CDR3nt: TGTGCCAGCAGTTTTGGGGGGGGCGCCACTAACTATGGCTACACCTTC

j_gene: TRBJ2-1
d_gene: TRBD1
v_gene: TRBV5-4
abundance: -
CDR3aa: CASSQTGVADNEQFF
CDR3nt: TGTGCCAGCAGCCAAACAGGGGTTGCAGACAATGAGCAGTTCTTC

j_gene: TRBJ2-1
d_gene: TRBD2
v_gene: TRBV9
abundance: -
CDR3aa: CASSVGLAGGLVDEQFF
CDR3nt: TGTGCCAGCAGCGTAGGGCTAGCGGGAGGCCTGGTAGATGAGCAGTTCTTC

j_gene: TRBJ1-1
d_gene: -
v_gene: TRBV2
abundance: -
CDR3aa: CASSRDTRGAFF
CDR3nt: TGTGCCAGCAGTAGGGACACCCGGGGAGCTTTCTTT